The present T cell receptor beta chain was sequenced within a study of identical twins. This clonotype was observed many times. What it recognizes is unknown. Template switching created a universal primer site, and the cDNA included unique molecular identifiers. TCRdb recomputed calls from the 5' RACE reads with MiXCR, one row per CDR3 protein. This repertoire shows about 500,000 distinct CDR3 sequences, roughly an eighth found once; its top ten account for about 0.97%. Notes on the study in general: Invariant MAIT and iNKT cells may have partly biased zero-insertion analyses. Insertion counts were lower in abundant cord blood beta clonotypes, a trend that memory repertoires did not show.

CDR1 is SGHRS and CDR2 is YFSETQ in the germline V gene. The germline V and J ends were trimmed by 4 bases and 15 bases, with 20 bases remaining between them. This CDR3 has 13 amino acids. This same sample was also part of a study on yellow fever vaccine responses in identical twins. That source notes: Vaccine T cell responses of twins reportedly seemed partly convergent and partly personalized.

This chain connects TRBV5-1 to TRBJ2-1; a weak D match, TRBD2 (5 bases). The sequenced material came from CD4+ T cells sorted from blood. The clonotype comes from a woman under 30 in good health. The DNA for the CDR3 is TGCGCCAGCAGCGCCACAACTAGTCTGGTTCGGTTCTTC. Protein product: CASSATTSLVRFF.